The sequence of this T cell receptor (beta chain) was determined in a study of cytomegalovirus exposure and HLA in healthy donors. Findings of the study overall: Excluded were some V segments that proved indistinguishable, including TRBV6-2 and TRBV6-3.

PCR amplification relied on 60 Vbeta primers (plus 13 Jbeta primers). Per the original methods: Unique TCR beta chains totaled some 81 million in a later count, with roughly 11 million of them shared. Measured with immunoSEQ multiplex PCR; TCRdb has only the in-frame clones, and not every one. Clonal size and the V and J genes are those of that table, whereas D and trimming came from the DNA. The table has 150,000 to 200,000 clones, under 80% seen once. As to this clone: No antigen is known for it.

Germline V lookup: CDR1 KGHSH, CDR2 LQKENI. The CDR3 contains 15 residues. Trimming removed 2 bases from V and 2 bases from J; junction bases left unmatched: 3. The origin of this receptor is a woman in her thirties in good health and CMV-seronegative. The sample taken for sequencing was PBMCs. The genes are TRBV18 and TRBJ2-7; 10 nucleotides match TRBD2. CDR3 sequence reads: CASSPTSGDTYEQYF. DNA of the CDR3: TGTGCCAGCTCACCAACTAGCGGGGATACCTACGAGCAGTACTTC.